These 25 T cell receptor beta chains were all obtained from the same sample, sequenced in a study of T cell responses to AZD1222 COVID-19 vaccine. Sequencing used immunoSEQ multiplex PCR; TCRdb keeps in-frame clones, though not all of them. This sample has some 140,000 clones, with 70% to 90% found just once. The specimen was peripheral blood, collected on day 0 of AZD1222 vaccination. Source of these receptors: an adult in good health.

The CDR3 DNA reads TGTGCCAGCAGCTTCGACAGGGAATTCTCCTACGAGCAGTACTTC. Its protein is CASSFDREFSYEQYF. V and J are TRBV7-9 and TRBJ2-7, with 7 nucleotides matching TRBD1. CDR3 length equals 15 residues. Trimming at V came to 3 bases and at J to 0 bases, leaving 5 bases not matched to a gene. Germline V gene lookup returns CDR1 SEHNR and CDR2 FQNEAQ (reference sequence).

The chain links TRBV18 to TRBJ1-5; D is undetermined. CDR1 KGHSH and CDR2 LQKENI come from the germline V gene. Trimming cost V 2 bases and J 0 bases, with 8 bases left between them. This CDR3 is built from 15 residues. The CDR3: CASSPRDNSNQPQHF. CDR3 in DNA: TGTGCCAGCTCACCAAGAGATAATAGCAATCAGCCCCAGCATTTT. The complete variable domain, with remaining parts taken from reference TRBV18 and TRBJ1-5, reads NAGVMQNPRHLVRRRGQEARLRCSPMKGHSHVYWYRQLPEEGLKFMVYLQKENIIDESGMPKERFSAEFPKEGPSILRIQQVVRGDSAAYFCASSPRDNSNQPQHFGDGTRLSIL.

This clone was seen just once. CDR3 loop: CASSSKTSGISYNEQFF. As DNA, the CDR3 is TGTGCCAGCAGCTCCAAAACTAGCGGGATCTCCTACAATGAGCAGTTCTTC. The V gene is TRBV7-2, the J gene TRBJ2-1; TRBD2 matches at 10 bases. This CDR3 has 17 residues. The germline V gene has CDR1 SGHTA and CDR2 FQGNSA. The ends lost 4 bases at V and 0 bases at J; junction bases unmatched: 6.

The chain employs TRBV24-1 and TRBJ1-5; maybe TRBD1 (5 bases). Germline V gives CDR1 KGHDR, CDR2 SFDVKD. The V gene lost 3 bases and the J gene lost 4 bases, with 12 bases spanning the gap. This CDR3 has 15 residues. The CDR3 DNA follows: TGTGCCACCAGTGATCGTACCGGGGGGAATCAGCCCCAGCATTTT. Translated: CATSDRTGGNQPQHF.

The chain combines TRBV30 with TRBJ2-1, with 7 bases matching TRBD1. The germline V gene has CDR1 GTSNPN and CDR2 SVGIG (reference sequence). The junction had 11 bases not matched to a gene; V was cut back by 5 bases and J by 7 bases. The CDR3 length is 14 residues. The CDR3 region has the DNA TGTGCCTGGGGCTCGGACAGGTGGGGGAATGAGCAGTTCTTC. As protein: CAWGSDRWGNEQFF.

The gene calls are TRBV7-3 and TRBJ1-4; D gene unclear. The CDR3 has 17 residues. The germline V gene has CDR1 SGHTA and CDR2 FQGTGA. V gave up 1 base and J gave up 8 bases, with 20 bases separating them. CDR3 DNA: TGTGCCAGCAGCTTAAGTAACGGAGGCCGAAATATGGAAAAACTGTTTTTT. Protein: CASSLSNGGRNMEKLFF.

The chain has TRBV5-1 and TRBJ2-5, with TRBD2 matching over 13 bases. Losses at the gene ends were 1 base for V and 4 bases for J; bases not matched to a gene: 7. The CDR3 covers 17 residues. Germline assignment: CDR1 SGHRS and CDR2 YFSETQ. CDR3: CASSLTSGGAMGETQYF. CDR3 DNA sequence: TGCGCCAGCAGCTTGACTAGCGGGGGGGCAATGGGAGAGACCCAGTACTTC.

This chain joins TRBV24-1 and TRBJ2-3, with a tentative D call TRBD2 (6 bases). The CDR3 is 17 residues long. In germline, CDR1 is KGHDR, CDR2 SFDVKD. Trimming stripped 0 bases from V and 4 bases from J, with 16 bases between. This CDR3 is CATSDLRLPGGADTQYF. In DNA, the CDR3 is TGTGCCACCAGTGATTTGCGACTACCCGGGGGTGCAGATACGCAGTATTTT.

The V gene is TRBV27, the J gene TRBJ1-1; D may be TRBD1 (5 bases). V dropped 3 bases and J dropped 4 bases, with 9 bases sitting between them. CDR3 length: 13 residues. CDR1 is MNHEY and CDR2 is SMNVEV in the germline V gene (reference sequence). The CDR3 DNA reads TGTGCCAGCAGTTTCGGGAGGGGCACTGAAGCTTTCTTT. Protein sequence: CASSFGRGTEAFF.

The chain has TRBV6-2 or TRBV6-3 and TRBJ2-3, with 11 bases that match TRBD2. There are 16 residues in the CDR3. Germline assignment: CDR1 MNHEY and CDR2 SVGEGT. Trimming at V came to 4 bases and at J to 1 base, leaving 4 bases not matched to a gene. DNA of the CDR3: TGTGCCAGCAGTTTCCGGACTAGCGGGCGCACAGATACGCAGTATTTT. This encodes CASSFRTSGRTDTQYF.

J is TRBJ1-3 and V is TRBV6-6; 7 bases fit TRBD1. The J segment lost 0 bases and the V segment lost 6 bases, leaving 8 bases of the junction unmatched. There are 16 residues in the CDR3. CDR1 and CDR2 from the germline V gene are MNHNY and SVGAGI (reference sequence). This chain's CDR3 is CASSYAGTVSGNTIYF. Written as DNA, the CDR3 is TGTGCCAGCAGCTACGCCGGGACAGTCTCTGGAAACACCATATATTTT.

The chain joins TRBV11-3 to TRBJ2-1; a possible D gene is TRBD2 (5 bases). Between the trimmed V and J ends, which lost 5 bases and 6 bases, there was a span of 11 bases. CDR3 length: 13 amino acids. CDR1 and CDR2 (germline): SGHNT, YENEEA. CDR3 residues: CASSQRRGNEQFF. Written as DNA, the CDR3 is TGTGCCAGCAGCCAACGTCGGGGCAATGAGCAGTTCTTC.

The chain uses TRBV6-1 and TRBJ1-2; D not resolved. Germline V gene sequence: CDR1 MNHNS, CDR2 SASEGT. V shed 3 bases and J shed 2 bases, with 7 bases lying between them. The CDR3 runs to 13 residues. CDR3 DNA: TGTGCCAGCAGTGATGTGGCAAACTATGGCTACACCTTC. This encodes CASSDVANYGYTF.

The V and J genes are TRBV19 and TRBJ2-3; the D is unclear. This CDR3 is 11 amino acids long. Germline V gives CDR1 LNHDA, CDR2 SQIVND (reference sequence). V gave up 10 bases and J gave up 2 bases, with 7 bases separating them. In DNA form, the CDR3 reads TGTGCCACCAGATACACAGATACGCAGTATTTT. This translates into CATRYTDTQYF.

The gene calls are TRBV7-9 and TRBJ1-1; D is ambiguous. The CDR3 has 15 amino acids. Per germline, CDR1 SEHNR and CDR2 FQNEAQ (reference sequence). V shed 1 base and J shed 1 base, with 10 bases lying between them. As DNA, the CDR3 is TGTGCCAGCAGCTTAGGTGGAGGGAAGAACACTGAAGCTTTCTTT. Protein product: CASSLGGGKNTEAFF.

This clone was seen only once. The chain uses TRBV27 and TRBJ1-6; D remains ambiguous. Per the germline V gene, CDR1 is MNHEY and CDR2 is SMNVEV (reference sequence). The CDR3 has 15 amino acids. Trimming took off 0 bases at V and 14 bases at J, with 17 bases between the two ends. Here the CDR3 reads CASSLSSRIIGALHF. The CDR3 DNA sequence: TGTGCCAGCAGTTTATCGTCGCGTATTATCGGAGCCCTCCACTTT.

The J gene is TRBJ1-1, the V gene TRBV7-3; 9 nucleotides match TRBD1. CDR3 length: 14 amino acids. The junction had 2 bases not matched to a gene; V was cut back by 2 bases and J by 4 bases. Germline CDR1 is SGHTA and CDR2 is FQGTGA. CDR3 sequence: CASSLDRGSTEAFF. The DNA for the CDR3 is TGTGCCAGCAGCTTAGACAGGGGGAGCACTGAAGCTTTCTTT.

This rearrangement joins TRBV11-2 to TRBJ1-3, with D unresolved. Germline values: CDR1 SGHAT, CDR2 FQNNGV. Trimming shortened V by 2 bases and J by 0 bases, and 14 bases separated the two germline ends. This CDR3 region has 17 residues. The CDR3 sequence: CASSLLVFRGSGNTIYF. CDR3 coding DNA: TGTGCCAGCAGCTTATTAGTTTTTCGGGGCTCTGGAAACACCATATATTTT. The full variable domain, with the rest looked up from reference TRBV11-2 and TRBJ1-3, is EAGVAQSPRYKIIEKRQSVAFWCNPISGHATLYWYQQILGQGPKLLIQFQNNGVVDDSQLPKDRFSAERLKGVDSTLKIQPAKLEDSAVYLCASSLLVFRGSGNTIYFGEGSWLTVV.

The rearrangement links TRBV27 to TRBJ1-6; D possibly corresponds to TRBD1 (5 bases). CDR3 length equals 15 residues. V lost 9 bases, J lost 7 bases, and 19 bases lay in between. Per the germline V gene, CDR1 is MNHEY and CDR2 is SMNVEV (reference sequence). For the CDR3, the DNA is TGTGCCAGTAATAAGCGAGAGGGGTACAATTCACCCCTCCACTTT. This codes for CASNKREGYNSPLHF.

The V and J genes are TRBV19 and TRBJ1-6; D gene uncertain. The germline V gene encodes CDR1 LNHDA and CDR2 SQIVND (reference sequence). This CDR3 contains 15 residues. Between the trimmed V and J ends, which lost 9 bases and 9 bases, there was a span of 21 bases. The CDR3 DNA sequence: TGTGCCAGCACAGAGGACGGAGGGTTAGGTTCACCCCTCCACTTT. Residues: CASTEDGGLGSPLHF.

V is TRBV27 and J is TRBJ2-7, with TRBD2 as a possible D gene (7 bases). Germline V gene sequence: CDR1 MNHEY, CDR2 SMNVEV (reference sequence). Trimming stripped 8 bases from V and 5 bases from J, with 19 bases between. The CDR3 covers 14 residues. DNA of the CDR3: TGTGCCAGCTCAAAAAGAGGGGGGGCCCACGAGCAGTACTTC. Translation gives CASSKRGGAHEQYF.

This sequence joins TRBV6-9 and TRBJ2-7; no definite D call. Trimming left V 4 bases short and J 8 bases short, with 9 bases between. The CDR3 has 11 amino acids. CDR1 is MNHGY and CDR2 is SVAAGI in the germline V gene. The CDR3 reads CASSSLSKQYF. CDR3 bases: TGTGCCAGCAGTTCCTTGTCAAAGCAGTACTTC.

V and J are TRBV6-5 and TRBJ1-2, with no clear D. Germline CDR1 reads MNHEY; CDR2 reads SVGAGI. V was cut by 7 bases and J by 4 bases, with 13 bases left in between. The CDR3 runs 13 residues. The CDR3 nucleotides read TGTGCCAGCACTTCCACCCGTAGCTATGGCTACACCTTC. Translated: CASTSTRSYGYTF.

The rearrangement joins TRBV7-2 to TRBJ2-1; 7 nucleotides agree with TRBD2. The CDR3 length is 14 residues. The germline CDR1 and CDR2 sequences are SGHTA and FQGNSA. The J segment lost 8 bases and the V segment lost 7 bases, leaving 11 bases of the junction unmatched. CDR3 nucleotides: TGTGCCAGCAAACGTGGGGCGGGAGTCGATGAGCAGTTCTTC. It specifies CASKRGAGVDEQFF.

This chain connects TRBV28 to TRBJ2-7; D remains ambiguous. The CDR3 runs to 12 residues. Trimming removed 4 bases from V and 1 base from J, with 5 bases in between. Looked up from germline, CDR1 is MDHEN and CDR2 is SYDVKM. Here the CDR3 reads CASSSSSYEQYF. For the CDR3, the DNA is TGTGCCAGCAGTTCCTCTTCCTACGAGCAGTACTTC.